This is a list of T cell receptor beta chains from one sample in a study of blood T cell repertoires in COVID-19. Method: immunoSEQ multiplex PCR; TCRdb's copy keeps in-frame clones and lacks some. The sample gives approximately 98,000 clones, around 86% of which show up once; just over 4% is in the top ten. Sequencing used peripheral blood. These receptors came from a woman in her sixties or seventies with acute or convalescent COVID-19. Each CDR3 is given with its conserved first and last residue. A D gene is named only where the DNA matches it firmly. Some rows have no size entry. The others give once, few or many, or a class for an expanded clone.

J,V,size,D,DNA,CDR3
TRBJ1-1,TRBV6-4,NA,NA,TGTGCCAGCAGTGACCAATTTGAGCCGAGGGGGACTGAAGCTTTCTTT,CASSDQFEPRGTEAFF
TRBJ1-3,TRBV7-2,NA,NA,TGTGCCAGCAGCTTAGTGGTGGGGGCGAACTCTGGAAACACCATATATTTT,CASSLVVGANSGNTIYF
TRBJ1-2,TRBV24-1,NA,TRBD1,TGTGCCACCAGTGGGGGGGACAGGGTTGGCTACACCTTC,CATSGGDRVGYTF
TRBJ1-5,TRBV19,NA,NA,TGTGCCAGTAGTATAGCCCATGGGGCCAATCAGCCCCAGCATTTT,CASSIAHGANQPQHF
TRBJ2-3,TRBV2,NA,NA,TGTGCCAGCAGTGGTGACGGCGGTGCCGTGACTACGCAGTATTTT,CASSGDGGAVTTQYF
TRBJ2-6,TRBV7-3,few,NA,TGTGCCAGCAGCAGAACAGGGTCTGGGGCCAACGTCCTGACTTTC,CASSRTGSGANVLTF
TRBJ1-1,TRBV6-5,few,TRBD1,TGTGCCAGCGTTTACCGGACAGGACGGAGGACTGAAGCTTTCTTT,CASVYRTGRRTEAFF
TRBJ1-2,TRBV28,NA,TRBD1,TGTGCCAGCAGCCCCTCCGGGACAGGGTGGGATTCTGGGTATGGCTACACCTTC,CASSPSGTGWDSGYGYTF
TRBJ2-7,TRBV6-5,few,TRBD1,TGTGCCAGCGCAGAGACCGGGACAGGGTTGCGCGAGCAGTACTTC,CASAETGTGLREQYF
TRBJ2-1,TRBV14,NA,NA,TGTGCCAGCAGCCAAGAGTGGGGGGGCAGACAGATTCTCTACAATGAGCAGTTCTTC,CASSQEWGGRQILYNEQFF
TRBJ2-5,TRBV18,NA,TRBD2,TGTGCCAGCTCACCGGGACTAGCGGAAGAGACCCAGTACTTC,CASSPGLAEETQYF
TRBJ1-3,TRBV19,NA,NA,TGTGCCAGTGGACGACAGGACGGCGGAAACACCATATATTTT,CASGRQDGGNTIYF
TRBJ2-1,TRBV5-1,NA,NA,TGCGCCAGCAGCCCGGGACATCTGGGGAATGAGCAGTTCTTC,CASSPGHLGNEQFF
TRBJ1-4,TRBV6-5,NA,TRBD1,TGTGCCAGCAGCCAAGGACAGGGCGCTGAAAAACTGTTTTTT,CASSQGQGAEKLFF
TRBJ1-2,TRBV6-6,once,NA,TGTGCCAGCAGTTACTCGAGTAAGGGAGCTAACTATGGCTACACCTTC,CASSYSSKGANYGYTF
TRBJ2-3,TRBV5-1,NA,NA,TGCGCCAGCAGCGAGGCCAGCCCCACAGATACGCAGTATTTT,CASSEASPTDTQYF
TRBJ2-3,TRBV9,NA,TRBD2,TGTGCCAGCAGCGACAACCCCACTAGCGGGACAGTTGGAGATACGCAGTATTTT,CASSDNPTSGTVGDTQYF
TRBJ1-5,TRBV19,NA,TRBD1,TGTGCCAGTATGCCTTACAGGGGAAGCAATCAGCCCCAGCATTTT,CASMPYRGSNQPQHF
TRBJ2-2,TRBV3-1/TRBV3-2,NA,TRBD2,TGTGCCAGCACCGGACTAGCGGGAGTCGGGGAGCTGTTTTTT,CASTGLAGVGELFF
TRBJ1-2,TRBV6-5,NA,TRBD1,TGTGCCAGCAGTCATAGGACAGGGGCTCATGGCTACACCTTC,CASSHRTGAHGYTF
TRBJ2-7,TRBV6-1,NA,NA,TGTGCCAGCAGTGACAGGGGTTACGAGCAGTACTTC,CASSDRGYEQYF
TRBJ1-6,TRBV5-4,NA,NA,TGTGCCAGCAGCCCTGGAAGCGGGTCAGGAAATTCACCCCTCCACTTT,CASSPGSGSGNSPLHF
TRBJ1-2,TRBV27,NA,NA,TGTGCCAGCAGCCCATGGGGGGGAGTAAGTGGCTACACCTTC,CASSPWGGVSGYTF
TRBJ1-1,TRBV7-2,NA,NA,TGTGCCAGCAGCTTAGCGCCAGGGATGAACACTGAAGCTTTCTTT,CASSLAPGMNTEAFF
TRBJ1-4,TRBV6-5,few,NA,TGTGCCAGCAGTTACCGACATCAGGGGCCAAATGAAAAACTGTTTTTT,CASSYRHQGPNEKLFF
TRBJ1-1,TRBV12-3/TRBV12-4,NA,TRBD1,TGTGCCAGCAGTAGACAGGGTGGCACTGAAGCTTTCTTT,CASSRQGGTEAFF
TRBJ1-5,TRBV18,NA,NA,TGTGCCAGCTCACCCGTGGTCGGGGTAGGGAGCAATCAGCCCCAGCATTTT,CASSPVVGVGSNQPQHF
TRBJ2-1,TRBV28,NA,TRBD2,TGTGCCAGCAGTTTAACGGGACTAGGTAACAATGAGCAGTTCTTC,CASSLTGLGNNEQFF
TRBJ1-5,TRBV6-2/TRBV6-3,NA,NA,TGTGCCAGCAGTTACGTAACAGGGAGTCAGCCCCAGCATTTT,CASSYVTGSQPQHF
TRBJ1-2,TRBV6-4,NA,NA,TGTGCCAGCAGTGACTCGATTGGGGCCTCCTATGGCTACACCTTC,CASSDSIGASYGYTF
TRBJ1-2,TRBV7-2,NA,TRBD1,TGTGCCAGCGGTCCTTTACAGGGGTACAACTATGGCTACACCTTC,CASGPLQGYNYGYTF
TRBJ2-3,TRBV13,once,NA,TGTGCCAGCAGCCGCAAGGCGGAGGCGGGACTCAACACAGATACGCAGTATTTT,CASSRKAEAGLNTDTQYF
TRBJ2-7,TRBV30,NA,TRBD1,TGTGCCTGGGACAGGGCATCGCGGGAGCAGTACTTC,CAWDRASREQYF
TRBJ1-1,TRBV19,NA,NA,TGTGCCAGTAGTTGGGGCGGCACTGAAGCTTTCTTT,CASSWGGTEAFF
TRBJ2-7,TRBV27,once,NA,TGTGCCAGCAGTCGCTCCTCGGGGAGTGCCTACGAGCAGTACTTC,CASSRSSGSAYEQYF
TRBJ2-5,TRBV7-2,NA,TRBD2,TGTGCCAGCAGCTTAAGCGGCGGGAGTCGTGAGACCCAGTACTTC,CASSLSGGSRETQYF
TRBJ1-1,TRBV7-2,NA,NA,TGTGCCAGCAGCCCCCGTACGGTCAGACACGGCACTGAAGCTTTCTTT,CASSPRTVRHGTEAFF
TRBJ1-1,TRBV5-8,NA,NA,TGTGCCAGCAGCTTGGTTCCAGGGAACACTGAAGCTTTCTTT,CASSLVPGNTEAFF
TRBJ2-2,TRBV5-1,NA,TRBD1,TGCGCCAGCAGCTTGAGGACAGGCACCGGGGAGCTGTTTTTT,CASSLRTGTGELFF
TRBJ2-5,TRBV3-1/TRBV3-2,NA,TRBD2,TGTGCCAGCAGCCAAATTGGCCGTGGCGGGAGGACGGAGACCCAGTACTTC,CASSQIGRGGRTETQYF
TRBJ1-2,TRBV25-1,NA,NA,TGTGCCAGCAGTGAACAGGGAGGGTTTGGCTACACCTTC,CASSEQGGFGYTF
TRBJ2-1,TRBV14,NA,TRBD2,TGTGCCAGCAGCCTCGGGAGGGGTGGGCTAAATCAGCAGTTCTTC,CASSLGRGGLNQQFF
TRBJ1-5,TRBV25-1,NA,NA,TGTGCCAGCAGTGATCACGACAGGCAGCAGCCCCAGCATTTT,CASSDHDRQQPQHF
TRBJ1-2,TRBV4-1,NA,NA,TGCGCCAGCAGCCAAGGGGGCGCGGGATCCGACTATGGCTACACCTTC,CASSQGGAGSDYGYTF